These 21 T cell receptor beta chains were all obtained from the same sample, sequenced in a study of blood T cell repertoires in COVID-19. Clones were sequenced by immunoSEQ multiplex PCR, and TCRdb holds only the in-frame ones, with some missing. Among 260,000 or so clones, more than 75% were seen once, and the ten largest hold around a sixth. The sequencing input was PBMCs or T cells enriched from blood (not recorded which). These receptors were collected from a man aged 18 to 30 who had recovered from COVID-19.

The genes are TRBV15 and TRBJ2-5, with 8 bases identical to TRBD2. In germline, CDR1 is LNHNV, CDR2 YYDKDF (reference sequence). Trimming at V came to 5 bases and at J to 2 bases, leaving 13 bases not matched to a gene. This CDR3 region has 17 residues. The CDR3 loop is CATSVHLAGGAQETQYF. CDR3 in DNA: TGTGCCACCAGCGTCCATCTCGCGGGGGGCGCACAAGAGACCCAGTACTTC.

This chain connects TRBV6-5 to TRBJ1-2; D is uncertain. The ends were cut back, 4 bases at V and 1 base at J, with 10 bases in the middle. The CDR3 runs 14 residues. The V gene's germline CDR1 is MNHEY and CDR2 SVGAGI. CDR3 sequence: CASSLTQSNYGYTF. In DNA form, the CDR3 reads TGTGCCAGCAGTTTGACACAGAGTAACTATGGCTACACCTTC.

The J gene is TRBJ1-2, the V gene TRBV19; 11 bases are shared with TRBD1. Per germline, CDR1 LNHDA and CDR2 SQIVND (reference sequence). Trimming at V came to 7 bases and at J to 7 bases, leaving 11 bases not matched to a gene. The CDR3 is made up of 15 amino acids. The CDR3 DNA sequence: TGTGCCAGTAACTGGGACAGGGGGTACTCTGTTGGCTACACCTTC. Its protein is CASNWDRGYSVGYTF.

The V and J genes are TRBV27 and TRBJ2-3; TRBD1 is a possible D gene (5 bases). There are 15 residues in the CDR3. CDR1 and CDR2 (germline): MNHEY, SMNVEV (reference sequence). Trimming shortened V by 7 bases and J by 3 bases, and 17 bases separated the two germline ends. CDR3 amino acids: CASKIMGRGTDTQYF. The DNA for the CDR3 is TGTGCCAGCAAGATTATGGGGCGCGGTACAGATACGCAGTATTTT.

This rearrangement joins TRBV29-1 to TRBJ2-2, with D perhaps matching TRBD2 (6 bases). This CDR3 spans 16 amino acids. The V end lost 4 bases, the J end lost 5 bases, and 20 bases lay between the germline ends. Germline CDR1 and CDR2: SQVTM and ANQGSEA. CDR3 sequence (DNA): TGCAGCGTTGTGGGGGATGCGGGGTCGCGGACCGGGGAGCTGTTTTTT. This gives the protein CSVVGDAGSRTGELFF.

CDR3 nucleotides: TGTGCCAGTACCATACACGGGACAGAGAACACTGAAGCTTTCTTT. This codes for CASTIHGTENTEAFF. The chain carries TRBV19 and TRBJ1-1, with 7 positions matching TRBD1. CDR3 size: 15 residues. The germline gives CDR1 LNHDA, CDR2 SQIVND (reference sequence). The V gene end was trimmed by 7 bases and the J gene end by 1 base; junction bases not matched to a gene: 9.

The rearrangement joins TRBV4-1 to TRBJ2-7; TRBD2 might be the D (6 bases). V lost 4 bases to trimming and J lost 2 bases, with 15 bases between them. The CDR3 has 15 residues. The germline V gene encodes CDR1 MGHRA and CDR2 YSYEKL. CDR3 amino acids: CASSPQGGAPYEQYF. Here the CDR3 DNA reads TGCGCCAGCAGCCCCCAAGGCGGGGCACCCTACGAGCAGTACTTC.

In its sample, this clone was seen once. The chain uses TRBV7-9 and TRBJ1-1; TRBD1 might be the D (5 bases). Germline CDR1 is SEHNR and CDR2 is FQNEAQ (reference sequence). Trimming stripped 5 bases from V and 0 bases from J, with 10 bases between. The CDR3 has 14 residues. The DNA of the CDR3 is TGTGCCAGCAGCCCGGGGGGTTTGAACACTGAAGCTTTCTTT. It specifies CASSPGGLNTEAFF.

The chain couples TRBV10-1 to TRBJ2-1; 8 bases agree with TRBD2. The germline V gene encodes CDR1 WNHNN and CDR2 SYGVQD (reference sequence). Trimming cost V 5 bases and J 5 bases; bases outside gene matches: 8. CDR3 size: 15 residues. The CDR3 coding sequence is TGCGCCAGCAGTAAAGCGGGAGTATCCCACAATGAGCAGTTCTTC. The encoded protein is CASSKAGVSHNEQFF.

The chain employs TRBV2 and TRBJ1-2, with D perhaps matching TRBD1 (5 bases). Trimming cost V 4 bases and J 6 bases, with 12 bases left between them. The CDR3 runs 13 residues. In germline, CDR1 is SNHLY, CDR2 FYNNEI. The CDR3 bases are TGTGCCAGCAGTGTCGGGGGTCCCGATGGCTACACCTTC. Its translation is CASSVGGPDGYTF.

The sample holds one count of this clone. The V call is TRBV2, the J call TRBJ2-1, with 14 bases identical to TRBD2. J lost 5 bases, V lost 6 bases, and 6 bases had no gene match. From germline, CDR1 is SNHLY and CDR2 FYNNEI. This CDR3 is 16 amino acids long. This CDR3 reads CASRARLAGGHNEQFF. CDR3 DNA: TGTGCCAGCAGGGCCCGACTAGCGGGGGGGCACAATGAGCAGTTCTTC.

The chain employs TRBV7-9 and TRBJ2-1, with 9 bases lining up with TRBD1. V lost 4 bases, J lost 8 bases, and 15 bases stayed unmatched. Germline CDR1 and CDR2: SEHNR and FQNEAQ (reference sequence). The CDR3 extends over 17 amino acids. CDR3 residues: CASSSHYTGTGIDEQFF. The CDR3 DNA follows: TGTGCCAGCAGCTCCCACTACACCGGGACAGGGATCGATGAGCAGTTCTTC. Based on the CDR3 plus reference TRBV7-9 and TRBJ2-1, the full variable domain is DTGVSQNPRHKITKRGQNVTFRCDPISEHNRLYWYRQTLGQGPEFLTYFQNEAQLEKSRLLSDRFSAERPKGSFSTLEIQRTEQGDSAMYLCASSSHYTGTGIDEQFFGPGTRLTVL.

The chain is built from TRBV4-1 and TRBJ1-1; the D gene is possibly TRBD1 (5 bases). This CDR3 region has 14 residues. Per the germline V gene, CDR1 is MGHRA and CDR2 is YSYEKL. V was trimmed by 0 bases and J by 3 bases, leaving 8 bases between them. CDR3 region: CASSQDPRDTEAFF. DNA for the CDR3: TGCGCCAGCAGCCAAGATCCCAGGGACACTGAAGCTTTCTTT.

This chain connects TRBV7-3 to TRBJ2-1; 7 nucleotides line up with TRBD2. V shed 2 bases, J shed 3 bases, and the junction held 4 bases outside the gene matches. Germline CDR1 is SGHTA and CDR2 is FQGTGA. The CDR3 has 15 amino acids. The CDR3 sequence: CASSLAGEVYNEQFF. In nucleotides, the CDR3 is TGTGCCAGCAGCTTAGCGGGAGAGGTCTACAATGAGCAGTTCTTC.

The CDR3, as DNA: TGTGCCAGCAGCCCCTCGCGAAACAGTTTCACCGGGGAGCTGTTTTTT. This sequence encodes CASSPSRNSFTGELFF. The chain combines TRBV14 with TRBJ2-2, with D hard to call. Per germline, CDR1 SGHDN and CDR2 FVKESK. This CDR3 spans 16 amino acids. V lost 4 bases, J lost 4 bases, and 16 bases lay in between.

The chain carries TRBV7-9 and TRBJ1-3; TRBD1 is a possible D gene (5 bases). Germline CDR1 reads SEHNR; CDR2 reads FQNEAQ (reference sequence). Trimming removed 3 bases from V and 4 bases from J, with 10 bases in between. This CDR3 has 14 residues. CDR3 amino acids: CASSFAGSGNTIYF. The CDR3 DNA sequence: TGTGCCAGCAGCTTTGCAGGGTCCGGAAACACCATATATTTT.

A single count supports this clone. The rearrangement uses TRBV19 and TRBJ1-2; the match to TRBD1 covers 7 bases. This CDR3 region has 16 residues. Trimming took 7 bases from V and 2 from J; bases not matched to a gene: 13. Germline-derived CDR1 and CDR2 are LNHDA and SQIVND (reference sequence). The CDR3 coding sequence is TGTGCCAGTATACCCGAGGGGGCAAGAGGAAACTATGGCTACACCTTC. Translating gives CASIPEGARGNYGYTF.

This clone was seen just once. This sequence joins TRBV27 and TRBJ2-1, with a possible D match to TRBD2 (6 bases). V shed 5 bases and J shed 2 bases, with 13 bases lying between them. This CDR3 is 15 amino acids long. Germline V gene sequence: CDR1 MNHEY, CDR2 SMNVEV (reference sequence). The chain's CDR3 is CASSGGSIAYNEQFF. Written as DNA, the CDR3 is TGTGCCAGCAGTGGAGGGAGTATCGCCTACAATGAGCAGTTCTTC.

Here the CDR3 DNA reads TGTGCCATCAGTGGTTTGGGCGGGGCTAGCACAGATACGCAGTATTTT. Protein product: CAISGLGGASTDTQYF. V is TRBV10-3 and J is TRBJ2-3, with D possibly TRBD2 on 6 matching bases. Germline CDR1 and CDR2: ENHRY and SYGVKD. The CDR3 consists of 16 residues. The V end was cut by 4 bases, the J end by 0 bases, with 14 bases between.

This clone has only a few counts. V and J are TRBV4-1 and TRBJ1-3, with D maybe TRBD1 (5 bases). This CDR3 contains 17 residues. Trimming left V 1 base short and J 0 bases short, with 13 bases between. Germline V gene data show CDR1 as MGHRA and CDR2 as YSYEKL. CDR3 region: CASSQVRGPSSGNTIYF. The CDR3 bases are TGCGCCAGCAGCCAAGTGCGGGGACCCAGCTCTGGAAACACCATATATTTT.

The rearrangement links TRBV7-8 to TRBJ1-6; no firm D call. V was trimmed by 5 bases and J by 13 bases, leaving 21 bases between them. The CDR3 spans 15 residues. Germline lookup yields CDR1 SGHVS and CDR2 FQNEAQ. CDR3 coding DNA: TGTGCCAGCAGCGGCCGGAGGGAAGGGAAAAGGCCCCTCCACTTT. Translated, it gives CASSGRREGKRPLHF.